This TCR beta chain was observed in a study of OX40 agonist ivuxolimab in advanced cancers. The study in broad terms: Ivuxolimab was an agonistic, fully human IgG2 monoclonal antibody directed against OX40 (CD134), a costimulatory receptor. Partial responses occurred in three dose-escalation patients: two with cutaneous melanoma and one with hepatocellular carcinoma. Peripheral TCRbeta sequencing aimed to test whether ivuxolimab altered TCR sequence diversity and caused clonal T-cell expansion. Among the approximately 54 dose-escalation patients, about 20 had hepatocellular carcinoma, roughly 15 melanoma, 9 renal cell carcinoma and 9 head and neck cancer. Patients were allowed to have had prior anti-PD-1, anti-PD-L1 or anti-CTLA-4 therapy, and more than 30% of the dose-escalation patients had previously received checkpoint inhibitors. Intravenous ivuxolimab was administered to patients every 2 weeks at six dose levels: 0.01, 0.1, 0.3, 1.5, 3 and 10 mg/kg. The paper reports the monotherapy dose-escalation portion (N of about 47 patients) of the phase I ivuxolimab trial. The dose-escalation cohort was around 84% male with a mean age of about 60 years, ranging from about 23 to 85.

Genomic DNA was extracted from sorted cells for sequencing of the TCRbeta CDR3 region. TCRbeta CDR3 regions were sequenced using the immunoSEQ Assay. In TCRdb, the immuneACCESS table is reduced to in-frame sequences with V and J assigned. These tables do not hold every clone; where another copy was compared, an unresolved V gene accounts for under half, and the others remain unexplained. This sample lists tens of thousands of clones; roughly 82% were detected once. Roughly 2.7% of the sample goes to the ten largest clones. The CDR3 has 13 amino acids, counting the end cysteine and phenylalanine. The CDR3 DNA has 39 bases and is translated from base 1. Deletion took 4 bases off V and 3 bases off J, with a span of 10 bases between the germline ends. Per the germline V gene, SGHRS is the CDR1 and YFSETQ is the CDR2. What the authors observed across the whole study: After ivuxolimab, more expanded clones were found on average in CD8+ T cells than in CD4+ T cells. Low levels of normalized T-cell clonal expansion were also seen in some patients who did not respond. At doses of 0.1 to 3.0 mg/kg, clonal expansion of both CD4+ and CD8+ T cells in blood was seen between baseline and week 6. The antigen specificity of the clonally expanded peripheral T cells was not determined. Partial responders in the 0.1-3.0 mg/kg groups had among the lowest normalized peripheral clonal expansion, especially among CD8+ T cells.

The trial excluded patients who had a history of autoimmune disease or were on systemic immunosuppression. Peripheral blood for TCR sequencing was collected from all dose cohorts at baseline, on cycle 4 day 1, and on cycle 7 day 1. Samples were obtained from an open-label, multicenter, first-in-human phase I dose-escalation trial of ivuxolimab. Adults with locally advanced or metastatic melanoma, renal cell, hepatocellular, or head and neck squamous cell carcinoma were enrolled in the trial. Before TCR sequencing, CD4+ T cells and CD8+ T cells from peripheral blood were sorted into separate populations. On this clone: Its antigen is not yet known. Base-call qualities are not available, and no considerably larger clone is one nucleotide away.

This chain joins TRBV5-1 to TRBJ1-1, with a weak D call of TRBD1 (6 bases match). Material: CD4+ or CD8+ T cells sorted from blood, obtained in a trial of the OX40 agonist ivuxolimab. This clonotype was obtained from an adult with an advanced solid tumor such as melanoma, head and neck, liver or kidney cancer. The nucleotide sequence is given as TGCGCCAGCAGCGCGGAGGGGGACACTGAAGCTTTCTTT. It encodes CASSAEGDTEAFF.